This TCR beta chain was documented in a study of CD4 T cells in relation to SARS-CoV-2 and coronaviruses. The germline gives CDR1 LNHDA, CDR2 SQIVND (reference sequence). V was trimmed by 9 bases and J by 7 bases, leaving 15 bases between them. The CDR3 is 13 amino acids. Assay used: immunoSEQ multiplex PCR; TCRdb lists only in-frame clones, some missing. In the table there are about 65,000 clones, 87% of which are singletons. Unexposed donor CD4+ T cells date from about 2011-2019, before the COVID-19 pandemic. The sample consisted of memory CD4+ T cells from PBMCs. The chain has TRBV19 and TRBJ1-4; the D gene is possibly TRBD1 (5 bases). This receptor was taken from a human donor in good health. The CDR3 nucleotides read TGTGCCAGCGGGGGGACTGGCGGTGAAAAACTGTTTTTT. Translating gives CASGGTGGEKLFF.